This is a list of T cell receptor beta chains from one sample in a study of OX40 agonist ivuxolimab in advanced cancers. Only in-frame clones appear in the TCRdb table, and some are missing; sequencing was by immunoSEQ multiplex PCR. The data show 45,000 to 50,000 clones, with 75% to 90% seen just once and about 54% held by the top ten. The sequences come from CD4+ or CD8+ T cells sorted from blood, collected in a trial of the OX40 agonist ivuxolimab. These receptors all stem from an adult with an advanced solid tumor such as melanoma, head and neck, liver or kidney cancer. The CDR3 runs from the conserved cysteine through the conserved F or W. The D gene is left open where the match is weak. Clone size is not always given. Where it is, it says once, few, many or a class for expanded clones.

V: TRBV5-1
D: TRBD2
J: TRBJ2-1
size: NA
CDR3: CASRELAAYNEQFF
DNA: TGCGCCAGCAGAGAACTAGCGGCCTACAATGAGCAGTTCTTC

V: TRBV5-1
D: NA
J: TRBJ2-2
size: NA
CDR3: CASSLGASGTGELFF
DNA: TGCGCCAGCAGCTTGGGGGCCTCCGGCACCGGGGAGCTGTTTTTT

V: TRBV20-1
D: NA
J: TRBJ1-1
size: NA
CDR3: CSALQGAEAFF
DNA: TGCAGTGCCCTCCAAGGAGCTGAAGCTTTCTTT

V: TRBV5-1
D: NA
J: TRBJ2-7
size: NA
CDR3: CASSSGSVYEQYF
DNA: TGCGCCAGCAGCTCGGGAAGTGTCTACGAGCAGTACTTC

V: TRBV28
D: NA
J: TRBJ2-1
size: NA
CDR3: CASSLLWESYNEQFF
DNA: TGTGCCAGCAGTTTATTGTGGGAGTCCTACAATGAGCAGTTCTTC

V: TRBV10-1
D: TRBD2
J: TRBJ2-3
size: NA
CDR3: CASSAGGSPDTQYF
DNA: TGCGCCAGCAGTGCTGGCGGGAGCCCAGATACGCAGTATTTT

V: TRBV5-1
D: TRBD2
J: TRBJ2-1
size: NA
CDR3: CASSVSGTSGRAGNEQFF
DNA: TGCGCCAGCAGCGTGTCCGGGACTAGCGGGAGGGCCGGTAATGAGCAGTTCTTC

V: TRBV10-1
D: NA
J: TRBJ2-1
size: NA
CDR3: CASSPGRTHEQFF
DNA: TGCGCCAGCAGCCCAGGACGGACCCATGAGCAGTTCTTC

V: TRBV11-3
D: NA
J: TRBJ1-1
size: NA
CDR3: CASSLGQYTEAFF
DNA: TGTGCCAGCAGCTTAGGGCAATACACTGAAGCTTTCTTT

V: TRBV10-3
D: NA
J: TRBJ1-2
size: few
CDR3: CAISEEGGYTF
DNA: TGTGCCATCAGTGAAGAGGGCGGCTACACCTTC

V: TRBV20-1
D: NA
J: TRBJ2-7
size: NA
CDR3: CSALYYEQYF
DNA: TGCAGTGCTCTTTATTACGAGCAGTACTTC

V: TRBV6-6
D: TRBD2
J: TRBJ2-7
size: NA
CDR3: CASSSGGEQYF
DNA: TGTGCCAGCAGTTCGGGGGGAGAGCAGTACTTC

V: TRBV4-1
D: NA
J: TRBJ2-1
size: few
CDR3: CASSPPTRAFINEQFF
DNA: TGCGCCAGCAGCCCTCCTACCCGGGCATTCATCAATGAGCAGTTCTTC

V: TRBV15
D: NA
J: TRBJ2-5
size: NA
CDR3: CATSMTWDKETQYF
DNA: TGTGCCACCAGCATGACTTGGGACAAAGAGACCCAGTACTTC

V: TRBV6-1
D: TRBD1
J: TRBJ2-7
size: NA
CDR3: CAISRRDRVHEQYF
DNA: TGTGCCATCAGCCGGCGGGACAGGGTCCACGAGCAGTACTTC

V: TRBV5-4
D: TRBD1
J: TRBJ2-1
size: NA
CDR3: CATSRNRQGDEQFF
DNA: TGTGCCACCAGCAGGAACAGACAGGGGGATGAGCAGTTCTTC

V: TRBV14
D: TRBD1
J: TRBJ1-2
size: NA
CDR3: CASSQDQGQVYGYTF
DNA: TGTGCCAGCAGCCAAGATCAGGGACAGGTTTATGGCTACACCTTC

V: TRBV6-4
D: NA
J: TRBJ2-4
size: NA
CDR3: CASSPVVGNIQYF
DNA: TGTGCCAGCAGTCCCGTTGTGGGAAACATTCAGTACTTC

V: TRBV11-2
D: NA
J: TRBJ1-2
size: NA
CDR3: CASSSPAGNGYTF
DNA: TGTGCCAGCAGCTCCCCGGCCGGGAATGGCTACACCTTC

V: TRBV30
D: TRBD1
J: TRBJ1-5
size: NA
CDR3: CAWSVDRGHGAQHF
DNA: TGTGCCTGGAGTGTGGACAGGGGCCACGGGGCCCAGCATTTT

V: TRBV7-8
D: TRBD2
J: TRBJ2-1
size: NA
CDR3: CASSSAEGAGASYNEQFF
DNA: TGTGCCAGCAGCTCCGCGGAAGGAGCGGGGGCCTCCTACAATGAGCAGTTCTTC

V: TRBV28
D: TRBD1
J: TRBJ1-1
size: NA
CDR3: CASRYRGMNTEAFF
DNA: TGTGCCAGCAGATACAGGGGTATGAACACTGAAGCTTTCTTT

V: TRBV9
D: TRBD1
J: TRBJ1-6
size: NA
CDR3: CASRPGQGYNSPLHF
DNA: TGTGCCAGCAGACCGGGACAGGGATATAATTCACCCCTCCACTTT

V: TRBV9
D: NA
J: TRBJ1-1
size: NA
CDR3: CASSGGMNTEAFF
DNA: TGTGCCAGCAGCGGGGGTATGAACACTGAAGCTTTCTTT

V: TRBV9
D: NA
J: TRBJ2-1
size: NA
CDR3: CASSPGPSSYNEQFF
DNA: TGTGCCAGCAGCCCCGGACCCAGCTCCTACAATGAGCAGTTCTTC

V: TRBV1
D: NA
J: TRBJ1-2
size: once
CDR3: CTSSQDPLGLGGYTF
DNA: TGCACCAGCAGCCAAGACCCCCTAGGATTGGGTGGCTACACCTTC

V: TRBV20-1
D: NA
J: TRBJ2-1
size: NA
CDR3: CSARTDNEQFF
DNA: TGCAGTGCTAGAACCGACAATGAGCAGTTCTTC

V: TRBV6-1
D: TRBD1
J: TRBJ1-2
size: few
CDR3: CASRVQGEYGYTF
DNA: TGTGCCAGCAGGGTACAGGGGGAATATGGCTACACCTTC

V: TRBV7-2
D: TRBD1
J: TRBJ1-3
size: NA
CDR3: CASSSTGGTGNTIYF
DNA: TGTGCCAGCAGCTCGACAGGGGGGACTGGAAACACCATATATTTT

V: TRBV21-1
D: NA
J: TRBJ1-4
size: NA
CDR3: CASSKPGQGEEKLFF
DNA: TGTGCCAGCAGCAAACCGGGACAGGGCGAGGAAAAACTGTTTTTT

V: TRBV19
D: NA
J: TRBJ2-7
size: NA
CDR3: CASSLSDSLSYEQYF
DNA: TGTGCCAGTAGTCTTTCGGACAGCCTCTCCTACGAGCAGTACTTC

V: TRBV4-1
D: NA
J: TRBJ2-7
size: NA
CDR3: CASSQDQQAGTTYEQYF
DNA: TGCGCCAGCAGCCAAGATCAACAAGCGGGGACAACCTACGAGCAGTACTTC

V: TRBV30
D: NA
J: TRBJ1-2
size: NA
CDR3: CAWSVGAGLHLNYGYTF
DNA: TGTGCCTGGAGTGTGGGGGCAGGCCTTCACTTAAACTATGGCTACACCTTC

V: TRBV7-4
D: TRBD1
J: TRBJ1-5
size: few
CDR3: CASSFWTGRQPQHF
DNA: TGTGCCAGCAGCTTTTGGACAGGGCGGCAGCCCCAGCATTTT

V: TRBV4-1
D: NA
J: TRBJ2-7
size: NA
CDR3: CASSPTGSNSYEQYF
DNA: TGCGCCAGCAGCCCGACAGGTTCTAACTCCTACGAGCAGTACTTC

V: TRBV27
D: NA
J: TRBJ2-3
size: NA
CDR3: CASKTRGSASYTDTQYF
DNA: TGTGCCAGCAAAACGAGGGGCAGCGCCTCCTACACAGATACGCAGTATTTT

V: TRBV13
D: TRBD2
J: TRBJ2-2
size: NA
CDR3: CASRSTLGLAVNTGELFF
DNA: TGTGCCAGCAGATCAACCCTGGGACTAGCGGTTAACACCGGGGAGCTGTTTTTT

V: TRBV14
D: NA
J: TRBJ2-7
size: NA
CDR3: CASSQDLGGLESYEQYF
DNA: TGTGCCAGCAGCCAAGATCTCGGGGGGCTGGAGTCCTACGAGCAGTACTTC

V: TRBV5-6
D: NA
J: TRBJ1-1
size: few
CDR3: CASSLPGQNTEAFF
DNA: TGTGCCAGCAGCTTGCCGGGCCAGAACACTGAAGCTTTCTTT

V: TRBV4-3
D: NA
J: TRBJ1-1
size: NA
CDR3: CASSQDRLWDTEAFF
DNA: TGCGCCAGCAGCCAAGATCGCCTCTGGGACACTGAAGCTTTCTTT

V: TRBV19
D: TRBD2
J: TRBJ2-3
size: NA
CDR3: CASSPLRELAGGGGTDTQYF
DNA: TGTGCCAGTAGTCCCCTGAGAGAGCTAGCGGGAGGGGGCGGCACAGATACGCAGTATTTT

V: TRBV5-1
D: NA
J: TRBJ2-5
size: NA
CDR3: CASSVVGQGETQYF
DNA: TGCGCCAGCAGCGTCGTGGGGCAAGGAGAGACCCAGTACTTC

V: TRBV6-5
D: NA
J: TRBJ2-1
size: few
CDR3: CASRASDNEQFF
DNA: TGTGCCAGCAGGGCCTCGGACAATGAGCAGTTCTTC

V: TRBV30
D: NA
J: TRBJ1-1
size: NA
CDR3: CAWSVQLGVNTEAFF
DNA: TGTGCCTGGAGTGTACAGCTGGGCGTGAACACTGAAGCTTTCTTT

V: TRBV29-1
D: TRBD1
J: TRBJ1-1
size: once
CDR3: CSVEGQMNTEAFF
DNA: TGCAGCGTTGAGGGACAGATGAACACTGAAGCTTTCTTT

V: TRBV7-2
D: NA
J: TRBJ2-3
size: once
CDR3: CASSPGGTDTQYF
DNA: TGTGCCAGCAGCCCCGGTGGTACAGATACGCAGTATTTT

V: TRBV29-1
D: NA
J: TRBJ1-2
size: NA
CDR3: CSVVAGQSLYGYTF
DNA: TGCAGCGTTGTGGCGGGGCAGAGCCTCTATGGCTACACCTTC

V: TRBV4-3
D: NA
J: TRBJ2-3
size: few
CDR3: CASSQGGGYGTDTQYF
DNA: TGCGCCAGCAGCCAAGGAGGAGGGTACGGCACAGATACGCAGTATTTT

V: TRBV5-1
D: NA
J: TRBJ1-2
size: NA
CDR3: CASSLEQDTGNYGYTF
DNA: TGCGCCAGCAGCTTGGAACAGGACACGGGTAACTATGGCTACACCTTC

V: TRBV7-3
D: NA
J: TRBJ2-1
size: NA
CDR3: CASTLAGEGNEQFF
DNA: TGTGCCAGCACTTTGGCAGGGGAGGGCAATGAGCAGTTCTTC

V: TRBV19
D: NA
J: TRBJ1-5
size: NA
CDR3: CASSIPAAPIGAQHF
DNA: TGTGCCAGTAGTATTCCGGCAGCCCCCATAGGGGCCCAGCATTTT

V: TRBV21-1
D: NA
J: TRBJ2-5
size: NA
CDR3: CASSKGAGTEIQETQYF
DNA: TGTGCCAGCAGCAAAGGTGCCGGGACAGAAATACAAGAGACCCAGTACTTC

V: TRBV11-2
D: TRBD2
J: TRBJ2-7
size: NA
CDR3: CASSLEVAGGYEQYF
DNA: TGTGCCAGCAGCTTAGAGGTAGCGGGGGGCTACGAGCAGTACTTC

V: TRBV6-1
D: TRBD2
J: TRBJ2-7
size: NA
CDR3: CASSAMGGRGREQYF
DNA: TGTGCCAGCAGTGCGATGGGGGGGAGGGGAAGGGAGCAGTACTTC